The 26 T cell receptor beta chains below were found in one sample sequenced in a study of identical twins. TCRdb re-called the 5' RACE reads through MiXCR, storing one row per CDR3 protein. Of hundreds of thousands of distinct CDR3 sequences listed, less than 8% are singletons. These data also featured in a second study, about yellow fever vaccine responses in identical twins.

The sample comprised memory (CD45RO+) T cells sorted from blood. These TCRs come from a woman under 30 in good health.

The sample holds many counts of this clonotype. The J gene is TRBJ2-5, the V gene TRBV28, with D possibly matching TRBD1 (6 bases). Trimming removed 8 bases at V and 0 bases at J, with 16 bases between. Germline V gene lookup returns CDR1 MDHEN and CDR2 SYDVKM. The CDR3 is 15 residues long. CDR3 protein: CASSQSTGHQETQYF. The CDR3 nucleotides read TGTGCCAGCTCTCAGAGTACAGGGCACCAAGAGACCCAGTACTTC.

This clonotype appeared a few times. The rearrangement joins TRBV28 to TRBJ2-5; the D gene is possibly TRBD2 (5 bases). V shed 4 bases and J shed 5 bases, with 8 bases lying between them. Germline CDR1 MDHEN, CDR2 SYDVKM. The CDR3 totals 12 residues. The CDR3 loop is CASSWRIETQYF. The CDR3 bases are TGTGCCAGCAGTTGGAGGATCGAGACCCAGTACTTC.

This clonotype has just one count. V gene TRBV27 combines with J gene TRBJ2-3, with 12 bases lining up with TRBD2. There are 16 residues in the CDR3. With V trimmed by 4 bases and J by 4 bases, 6 bases remained unmatched. Per germline, CDR1 MNHEY and CDR2 SMNVEV (reference sequence). The CDR3 nucleotides read TGTGCCAGCAGTTCCCGACTAGCGGGAGCGTCAGATACGCAGTATTTT. This encodes CASSSRLAGASDTQYF.

This clonotype was picked up a small number of times. A junction boundary mismatches the germline segment, possibly from a read error. The chain couples TRBV12-3 or TRBV12-4 to TRBJ2-1; 10 bases are shared with TRBD2. The CDR3 is 15 amino acids. In DNA, the CDR3 is TGTGCTAGCAGTTTTTTAGCGGGGGGCTACAATGAGCAGTTCTTC. This translates into CASSFLAGGYNEQFF.

This sequence joins TRBV5-1 and TRBJ2-7, with 7 bases aligning to TRBD1. The CDR3 contains 12 residues. With V trimmed by 6 bases and J by 3 bases, 3 bases remained unmatched. The germline V gene encodes CDR1 SGHRS and CDR2 YFSETQ. The CDR3 loop is CASNSGGYEQYF. DNA for the CDR3: TGCGCCAGCAACTCAGGGGGCTACGAGCAGTACTTC.

This chain uses TRBV30 with TRBJ2-1; D is unresolved. V shed 5 bases and J shed 6 bases, with 8 bases lying between them. The CDR3 is 11 amino acids. Germline lookup yields CDR1 GTSNPN and CDR2 SVGIG (reference sequence). The CDR3 spells CAWGFRNEQFF. CDR3 nucleotides: TGTGCCTGGGGGTTTCGCAATGAGCAGTTCTTC. The entire variable domain, with the rest obtained from reference TRBV30 and TRBJ2-1, is as follows: SQTIHQWPATLVQPVGSPLSLECTVEGTSNPNLYWYRQAAGRGLQLLFYSVGIGQISSEVPQNLSASRPQDRQFILSSKKLLLSDSGFYLCAWGFRNEQFFGPGTRLTVL.

This clonotype occurred a few times. The chain joins TRBV21-1 to TRBJ2-5; the table calls TRBD2, which could not be checked here. TRBV21-1 constitutes a pseudogene. The CDR3 spans 17 residues. The CDR3, as DNA: TGTGCCAGCAGCAAAATCGCCGCGGGAGGGCCAGGAGAGACCCAGTACTTC. Translating gives CASSKIAAGGPGETQYF.

This clonotype was found a few times. The chain is built from TRBV5-1 and TRBJ1-5; 8 nucleotides agree with TRBD1. With V trimmed by 2 bases and J by 1 base, 2 bases remained unmatched. This CDR3 comprises 15 residues. Germline V gene sequence: CDR1 SGHRS, CDR2 YFSETQ. CDR3 sequence (DNA): TGCGCCAGCAGCTTACAGGGGGGCAGCAATCAGCCCCAGCATTTT. Translated, it gives CASSLQGGSNQPQHF.

Ten or more counts support this clonotype. The V and J genes are TRBV12-3 or TRBV12-4 and TRBJ2-4; D unclear. V was clipped by 3 bases and J by 0 bases, with 9 bases between them. This CDR3 is 15 amino acids long. CDR3 loop: CASSFDVIAKNIQYF. DNA of the CDR3: TGTGCCAGCAGTTTCGATGTAATAGCCAAAAACATTCAGTACTTC.

This clonotype has a count of ten or more. This sequence joins TRBV29-1 and TRBJ1-2, with a weak D call TRBD1 (6 bases). Trimming took off 6 bases at V and 4 bases at J, with 18 bases between the two ends. The CDR3 length is 14 residues. Germline lookup yields CDR1 SQVTM and CDR2 ANQGSEA. CDR3 residues: CSVDAPGQSYGYTF. CDR3 DNA sequence: TGCAGCGTCGACGCTCCGGGACAAAGCTATGGCTACACCTTC.

This clonotype was recorded many times. The chain recombines TRBV7-9 with TRBJ1-5, with D unclear. This CDR3 comprises 12 residues. V shed 5 bases and J shed 4 bases, with 6 bases lying between them. CDR1 and CDR2 from the germline V gene are SEHNR and FQNEAQ (reference sequence). The CDR3 nucleotides are TGTGCCAGCAGCACTAATAATCAGCCCCAGCATTTT. Protein product: CASSTNNQPQHF.

The chain has TRBV5-1 and TRBJ2-5; the match to TRBD2 covers 8 bases. The CDR3 is 16 residues long. Losses at the gene ends were 4 bases for V and 5 bases for J; bases not matched to a gene: 13. Germline CDR1 SGHRS, CDR2 YFSETQ. This chain's CDR3 is CASSLTPSGSTETQYF. CDR3 coding DNA: TGCGCCAGCAGCCTCACCCCCAGCGGGAGCACGGAGACCCAGTACTTC.

The chain is built from TRBV20-1 and TRBJ2-7; D call uncertain. Trimming left V 3 bases short and J 3 bases short, with 18 bases between. The CDR3 totals 15 residues. The germline V gene encodes CDR1 DFQATT and CDR2 SNEGSKA (reference sequence). CDR3 nucleotide sequence: TGCAGTGCTAGGCCTGGGCTAGTAAGTCTCTACGAGCAGTACTTC. Protein product: CSARPGLVSLYEQYF.

The V call is TRBV20-1, the J call TRBJ2-5; 12 bases match TRBD2. Trimming removed 5 bases from V and 6 bases from J; junction bases left unmatched: 13. CDR1 and CDR2 from the germline V gene are DFQATT and SNEGSKA (reference sequence). The CDR3 is 16 amino acids. CDR3 in DNA: TGCAGTGCTGAACCGACTAGCGGGGGCCAAGGAAAGACCCAGTACTTC. Translated: CSAEPTSGGQGKTQYF.

This clonotype has a count of ten or more. V gene TRBV7-9 combines with J gene TRBJ1-2; 9 bases map to TRBD1. The CDR3 covers 14 residues. Trimming at V came to 2 bases and at J to 4 bases, leaving 2 bases not matched to a gene. Germline V gene sequence: CDR1 SEHNR, CDR2 FQNEAQ (reference sequence). The DNA for the CDR3 is TGTGCCAGCAGCTTATGGACAGGGGTCTATGGCTACACCTTC. This codes for CASSLWTGVYGYTF.

This clonotype was counted ten times or more. V gene TRBV7-9 combines with J gene TRBJ2-7, with 9 nucleotides matching TRBD1. CDR3 length: 14 amino acids. Trimming took 0 bases from V and 5 from J; bases not matched to a gene: 2. CDR1 SEHNR and CDR2 FQNEAQ come from the germline V gene (reference sequence). The CDR3 is CASSLAGTGNEQYF. CDR3 DNA sequence: TGTGCCAGCAGCTTAGCCGGGACAGGGAACGAGCAGTACTTC.

This clonotype turned up a few times. The V and J genes are TRBV28 and TRBJ1-2; the D gene is possibly TRBD1 (6 bases). The V end lost 7 bases, the J end lost 7 bases, and 19 bases lay between the germline ends. CDR3 length: 14 amino acids. Germline CDR1 and CDR2: MDHEN and SYDVKM. The DNA for the CDR3 is TGTGCCAGCACGACGTTGGGGGCGAACCCTGGCTACACCTTC. Amino acid sequence: CASTTLGANPGYTF.

The chain joins TRBV7-2 to TRBJ1-2, with 11 bases fitting TRBD1. Germline lookup yields CDR1 SGHTA and CDR2 FQGNSA. V shed 5 bases, J shed 8 bases, and the junction held 7 bases outside the gene matches. The CDR3 spans 14 residues. As DNA, the CDR3 is TGTGCCAGCAGCGAGGGACAGGGGGTATGGGGCTACACCTTC. This gives the protein CASSEGQGVWGYTF.

The V gene is TRBV21-1, the J gene TRBJ1-5. TRBV21-1 corresponds to a pseudogene. This CDR3 has 13 amino acids. The CDR3 spells CASSEIINQPQHF. CDR3 DNA sequence: TGTGCCAGCAGCGAAATTATCAATCAGCCCCAGCATTTT.

As DNA, the CDR3 is TGTGCCAGCAGCTTAGGGGCCACCAGGGTATCGGACACCGGGGAGCTGTTTTTT. This codes for CASSLGATRVSDTGELFF. The chain joins TRBV7-8 to TRBJ2-2; possible D gene TRBD1, 5 bases. Trimming stripped 1 base from V and 3 bases from J, with 18 bases between. There are 18 residues in the CDR3. CDR1 and CDR2 (germline): SGHVS, FQNEAQ.

The table lists this clonotype with a count of one. The V and J genes are TRBV30 and TRBJ2-1; D unresolved. The CDR3 spans 12 residues. V dropped 5 bases and J dropped 7 bases, with 12 bases sitting between them. The germline CDR1 and CDR2 sequences are GTSNPN and SVGIG (reference sequence). The CDR3 reads CAWDSTENEQFF. The CDR3, as DNA: TGTGCCTGGGACTCGACGGAGAATGAGCAGTTCTTC.

This clonotype was seen more than once but under ten times. The V gene is TRBV28, the J gene TRBJ1-2; D gene ambiguous. Germline V gene sequence: CDR1 MDHEN, CDR2 SYDVKM. V was pared by 6 bases and J by 7 bases, with 18 bases between. CDR3 length: 14 residues. CDR3 nucleotides: TGTGCCAGCAGACAAGACTCGGCCACCCCTGGCTACACCTTC. This sequence encodes CASRQDSATPGYTF.

This clonotype showed up many times. CDR3 loop: CASSAGDTDTQYF. CDR3 DNA: TGCGCCAGCAGCGCGGGGGACACAGATACGCAGTATTTT. This chain joins TRBV5-1 and TRBJ2-3, with TRBD2 matching 7 bases. The germline V gene has CDR1 SGHRS and CDR2 YFSETQ. CDR3 length equals 13 residues. Trimming at V came to 4 bases and at J to 2 bases, leaving 1 base not matched to a gene.

In DNA form, the CDR3 reads TGTGCCAGCAGCCAAGACCGTCCAGGCCTGCCATCTGGAAACACCATATATTTT. Translation gives CASSQDRPGLPSGNTIYF. The chain employs TRBV14 and TRBJ1-3, with D unclear. Trimming took off 0 bases at V and 1 base at J, with 16 bases between the two ends. From germline, CDR1 is SGHDN and CDR2 FVKESK. The CDR3 has 18 amino acids.

This clonotype came up many times. This sequence joins TRBV5-1 and TRBJ1-1; unclear D gene. V was pared by 0 bases and J by 4 bases, with 10 bases between. Germline-derived CDR1 and CDR2 are SGHRS and YFSETQ. This CDR3 spans 14 amino acids. The CDR3 region has the DNA TGCGCCAGCAGCTTGGAAGCGGGTCCCACTGAAGCTTTCTTT. Protein: CASSLEAGPTEAFF.

This clonotype occurred a few times. The chain employs TRBV7-8 and TRBJ2-2; 7 positions match TRBD1. The CDR3 runs to 15 residues. Trimming at V came to 7 bases and at J to 4 bases, leaving 9 bases not matched to a gene. From germline, CDR1 is SGHVS and CDR2 FQNEAQ. CDR3 sequence reads: CASKRGLGVTGELFF. The CDR3 nucleotides are TGTGCCAGCAAAAGGGGGCTCGGGGTCACCGGGGAGCTGTTTTTT.